This T cell receptor beta chain stems from a study of radiation and T cells in renal cell carcinoma. Study background: Nephrectomy followed 15 Gy stereotactic body radiation by 4 weeks. Findings and limits, study-wide: Without pretreatment biopsies, baseline tumor clonotype presence was undetermined. From baseline, blood top tumor clonotypes peaked at 2 weeks post-radiation.

Some clones are missing from TCRdb's copy, which holds only in-frame ones; the method was immunoSEQ multiplex PCR. The table shows about 130,000 clones, with around 82% occurring only once. Points on this clone: Antigen: not known.

Per germline, CDR1 MNHNS and CDR2 SASEGT. The CDR3 has 13 residues. Specified time point: blood 2 weeks post-SBRT. Stated treatment: 15 Gy SBRT to primary tumor, nephrectomy 4 weeks later. The patient's renal cell carcinoma had clear cell pathology. The sequence came from a man in his forties or fifties with renal cell carcinoma. The specimen was blood, collected from a patient whose treatment included radiotherapy and nephrectomy. This sequence joins TRBV6-1 and TRBJ2-7, with TRBD1 matching over 9 bases. CDR3 nucleotides: TGTGCTACAGCAAGGGACAGGGTGAGCGAGCAGTACTTC. This gives the protein CATARDRVSEQYF.